Presented here are 22 T cell receptor beta chains from one specimen sequenced in a study of glioma-infiltrating T cells after dendritic cell vaccination (dated by TCRdb to the mid-2010s). This specimen's time point label, interpreted: after dendritic cell vaccination, including at tumor progression/relapse. The library was generated by the immunoSEQ multiplex PCR assay. The clones in this table, taken by TCRdb from immuneACCESS, are in-frame only. Not every clone is retained; where verified, under half of the shortfall comes from an unresolved V gene, and the cause of the rest is unknown. The sample has some 99,000 clones on record, around 80% of them singletons. The ten largest clones capture under 6.5% of the sample. The specimen comprised blood, sampled after dendritic cell vaccination. Every receptor here comes from a human donor with glioblastoma.

Here the CDR3 reads CASSALAGGETQYF. The DNA for the CDR3 is TGCGCCAGCAGCGCCTTAGCGGGAGGTGAGACCCAGTACTTC. V and J are TRBV5-1 and TRBJ2-5, with 10 bases matching TRBD2. The ends lost 4 bases at V and 5 bases at J; junction bases unmatched: 5. CDR3 length: 14 amino acids. The germline gives CDR1 SGHRS, CDR2 YFSETQ.

The V call is TRBV27, the J call TRBJ2-7; the D gene is possibly TRBD1 (5 bases). V dropped 5 bases and J dropped 2 bases, with 16 bases sitting between them. The germline V gene encodes CDR1 MNHEY and CDR2 SMNVEV (reference sequence). CDR3 length: 15 amino acids. The CDR3 is CASSPHRIGAYEQYF. The DNA for the CDR3 is TGTGCCAGCAGTCCGCATCGTATAGGGGCCTACGAGCAGTACTTC.

V gene TRBV2 combines with J gene TRBJ2-1; 12 nucleotides agree with TRBD2. This CDR3 spans 15 amino acids. Trimming at V came to 6 bases and at J to 2 bases, leaving 2 bases not matched to a gene. The germline V gene encodes CDR1 SNHLY and CDR2 FYNNEI. CDR3 coding DNA: TGTGCCAGCAGGTGGACTAGCGGGACCTACAATGAGCAGTTCTTC. Its translation is CASRWTSGTYNEQFF.

The CDR3 protein is CASSNTRTSIEQYF. For the CDR3, the DNA is TGTGCCAGCAGCAATACCCGGACTTCTATTGAGCAGTACTTC. This chain connects TRBV5-4 to TRBJ2-7, with D possibly being TRBD2 (5 bases). Germline V gives CDR1 SGHNT, CDR2 YYREEE (reference sequence). The CDR3 sequence is 14 residues long. Trimming cost V 4 bases and J 7 bases, with 18 bases left between them.

This clone was observed a few times. The chain carries TRBV19 and TRBJ1-5; 8 nucleotides agree with TRBD1. The CDR3 spans 14 residues. Trimming removed 2 bases from V and 4 bases from J; junction bases left unmatched: 1. Germline V gene lookup returns CDR1 LNHDA and CDR2 SQIVND (reference sequence). CDR3: CASSIQGANQPQHF. The DNA of the CDR3 is TGTGCCAGTAGTATACAGGGGGCGAATCAGCCCCAGCATTTT.

This clone was seen only a few times. The chain combines TRBV28 with TRBJ1-2; maybe TRBD1 (5 bases). Between the trimmed V and J ends, which lost 6 bases and 8 bases, there was a span of 13 bases. There are 12 residues in the CDR3. The germline CDR1 and CDR2 sequences are MDHEN and SYDVKM. The CDR3 coding sequence is TGTGCCAGCAGCACGGGGACTCAGGGCTACACCTTC. Amino acids: CASSTGTQGYTF.

The chain combines TRBV10-3 with TRBJ2-3; weak D call: TRBD2 (5 bases). CDR1 is ENHRY, CDR2 SYGVKD, per germline. This CDR3 is 16 amino acids long. V was pared by 6 bases and J by 0 bases, with 16 bases between. CDR3 sequence (DNA): TGTGCCATCAGGGAGGTCGGGTTGACTAGCACAGATACGCAGTATTTT. Protein: CAIREVGLTSTDTQYF.

This clone was found once. The rearrangement joins TRBV27 to TRBJ1-2; D gene uncertain. Germline V gives CDR1 MNHEY, CDR2 SMNVEV (reference sequence). The CDR3 runs 14 residues. The germline V and J ends were trimmed by 5 bases and 3 bases, with 13 bases remaining between them. The CDR3 loop is CASSPRWGDYGYTF. CDR3 sequence (DNA): TGTGCCAGCAGTCCGCGGTGGGGAGACTATGGCTACACCTTC.

V is TRBV6-5 and J is TRBJ1-2, with D possibly TRBD1 on 5 matching bases. Germline V gene lookup returns CDR1 MNHEY and CDR2 SVGAGI. The germline V and J ends were trimmed by 0 bases and 1 base, with 12 bases remaining between them. This CDR3 is 16 amino acids long. CDR3 DNA: TGTGCCAGCAGTTACTCCTACAGGCACTTTAACTATGGCTACACCTTC. This translates into CASSYSYRHFNYGYTF.

The chain combines TRBV28 with TRBJ1-5; TRBD1 matches at 8 bases. The V gene's germline CDR1 is MDHEN and CDR2 SYDVKM. Trimming took 2 bases from V and 0 from J; bases not matched to a gene: 6. The CDR3 is 17 residues long. As DNA, the CDR3 is TGTGCCAGCAGTTTAGCGGGGACAGGCTCTAGCAATCAGCCCCAGCATTTT. It yields the protein CASSLAGTGSSNQPQHF.

The CDR3 is CASSPQGNTEAFF. In nucleotides, the CDR3 is TGTGCCAGCAGCCCACAGGGGAACACTGAAGCTTTCTTT. This chain connects TRBV9 to TRBJ1-1; TRBD1 is a possible D gene (6 bases). The CDR3 contains 13 residues. Trimming stripped 4 bases from V and 1 base from J, with 8 bases between. Looked up from germline, CDR1 is SGDLS and CDR2 is YYNGEE.

This clone was detected once. The chain carries TRBV6-4 and TRBJ1-2; D perhaps matches TRBD1 (6 bases). Germline V gives CDR1 MRHNA, CDR2 SNTAGT. The CDR3 loop spans 13 amino acids. The V end was cut by 6 bases, the J end by 7 bases, with 15 bases between. The chain's CDR3 is CASSPSRGGGYTF. The DNA for the CDR3 is TGTGCCAGCAGCCCAAGCAGAGGGGGTGGCTACACCTTC.

V gene TRBV6-1 combines with J gene TRBJ1-2; tentatively, D is TRBD1 (6 bases). This CDR3 contains 12 residues. Looked up from germline, CDR1 is MNHNS and CDR2 is SASEGT. The V end was cut by 8 bases, the J end by 4 bases, with 11 bases between. The CDR3 here is CASAGARYGYTF. CDR3 coding DNA: TGTGCCAGCGCAGGGGCACGCTATGGCTACACCTTC.

The chain uses TRBV29-1 and TRBJ2-7, with 7 bases identical to TRBD2. From germline, CDR1 is SQVTM and CDR2 ANQGSEA. The CDR3 consists of 15 residues. With V trimmed by 6 bases and J by 0 bases, 11 bases remained unmatched. DNA for the CDR3: TGCAGCGTCCTAGACGACGGCGGGGGCTCCTACGAGCAGTACTTC. Translation: CSVLDDGGGSYEQYF.

V and J are TRBV7-8 and TRBJ2-7, with TRBD1 matching 7 bases. The CDR3 spans 17 residues. Per germline, CDR1 SGHVS and CDR2 FQNEAQ. Trimming took 1 base from V and 3 from J; bases not matched to a gene: 12. CDR3 in DNA: TGTGCCAGCAGCTTAGGACAGGGTCATACTAATTTCTACGAGCAGTACTTC. It encodes CASSLGQGHTNFYEQYF.

The chain joins TRBV5-6 to TRBJ1-4; D gene uncertain. The V and J ends lost 0 bases and 13 bases respectively, with 10 bases between them. Germline loops: CDR1 SGHDT, CDR2 YYEEEE. CDR3 length: 12 residues. The CDR3 reads CASSLGSRSLFF. In DNA, the CDR3 is TGTGCCAGCAGCTTGGGTAGTCGGTCACTGTTTTTT.

The chain joins TRBV6-5 to TRBJ1-5, with 9 positions matching TRBD1. CDR1 and CDR2 from the germline V gene are MNHEY and SVGAGI. V shed 8 bases and J 6 bases; nucleotides not matched to a gene: 8. This CDR3 is 14 amino acids long. This chain's CDR3 is CASSPGTGIQPQHF. In DNA, the CDR3 is TGTGCCAGCTCCCCCGGGACAGGGATTCAGCCCCAGCATTTT.

The gene calls are TRBV6-1 and TRBJ2-5; D call uncertain. Germline CDR1 and CDR2: MNHNS and SASEGT. The CDR3 extends over 14 amino acids. Trimming left V 2 bases short and J 5 bases short, with 12 bases between. CDR3 residues: CASSERYRRETQYF. In nucleotides, the CDR3 is TGTGCCAGCAGTGAACGGTACAGACGGGAGACCCAGTACTTC.

The J gene is TRBJ2-5, the V gene TRBV5-1; 7 bases fit TRBD1. CDR3 length equals 14 residues. Germline-derived CDR1 and CDR2 are SGHRS and YFSETQ. Unmatched junction bases numbered 10, after V lost 4 bases and J lost 7 bases. The CDR3 sequence is CASSAGGGTGTQYF. The CDR3 nucleotides are TGCGCCAGCAGCGCAGGGGGTGGGACGGGGACCCAGTACTTC.

The rearrangement joins TRBV7-8 to TRBJ1-5, with 7 positions matching TRBD1. J was trimmed by 5 bases and V by 1 base; bases with no gene match: 5. This CDR3 has 15 residues. Looked up from germline, CDR1 is SGHVS and CDR2 is FQNEAQ. The CDR3 region is CASSLEGQRHQPQHF. DNA of the CDR3: TGTGCCAGCAGCTTAGAGGGACAGCGACATCAGCCCCAGCATTTT.

The chain recombines TRBV5-1 with TRBJ2-1; 8 bases align to TRBD1. The length of the CDR3 is 14 residues. V lost 3 bases to trimming and J lost 5 bases; unmatched junction nucleotides: 4. Per germline, CDR1 SGHRS and CDR2 YFSETQ. The CDR3: CASSSRDRHNEQFF. CDR3 nucleotide sequence: TGCGCCAGCAGCTCCCGGGACAGGCACAATGAGCAGTTCTTC. Variable domain in full (rest from reference TRBV5-1 and TRBJ2-1): KAGVTQTPRYLIKTRGQQVTLSCSPISGHRSVSWYQQTPGQGLQFLFEYFSETQRNKGNFPGRFSGRQFSNSRSEMNVSTLELGDSALYLCASSSRDRHNEQFFGPGTRLTVL.

The chain uses TRBV30 and TRBJ1-2, with 8 bases matching TRBD1. CDR1 is GTSNPN, CDR2 SVGIG, per germline (reference sequence). The CDR3 consists of 12 residues. J gave up 7 bases and V 4 bases, and 5 bases lay outside the gene matches. CDR3 sequence: CAWITGGSGYTF. DNA of the CDR3: TGTGCCTGGATTACAGGGGGAAGTGGCTACACCTTC.